These 30 T cell receptor beta chains came from one sample sequenced in a study of identical twins. One entry per CDR3 protein results from TCRdb running MiXCR on the 5' RACE reads. The repertoire holds roughly 690,000 distinct CDR3 sequences, around 6% seen once, with roughly 2% in the top ten. Sequences were obtained from naive T cells sorted from blood. The receptors shown here come from a man younger than 35 in good health.

This clonotype has a handful of counts. V and J are TRBV6-1 and TRBJ2-5, with TRBD1 as a possible D gene (5 bases). The CDR3 is made up of 14 amino acids. The V gene lost 7 bases and the J gene lost 1 base, with 13 bases spanning the gap. The germline V gene encodes CDR1 MNHNS and CDR2 SASEGT. CDR3 protein: CASTDSGFQETQYF. As DNA, the CDR3 is TGTGCCAGCACCGATTCAGGGTTCCAAGAGACCCAGTACTTC.

This clonotype was recorded a few times. This rearrangement joins TRBV24-1 to TRBJ1-1, with D possibly being TRBD1 (6 bases). The V end was cut by 3 bases, the J end by 1 base, with 14 bases between. Germline CDR1 is KGHDR and CDR2 is SFDVKD. This CDR3 contains 16 residues. In DNA, the CDR3 is TGTGCCACCAGTGATCCGGCGGGGGGCCAGAACACTGAAGCTTTCTTT. Translating it yields CATSDPAGGQNTEAFF.

V usage is TRBV7-7 and J usage is TRBJ2-2, with 9 nucleotides matching TRBD2. The CDR3 is 14 amino acids. J gave up 9 bases and V 4 bases, and 6 bases lay outside the gene matches. Germline V CDR1 and CDR2: SSHAT, FNYEAQ (reference sequence). Here the CDR3 reads CASSSSSGSRELFF. Written as DNA, the CDR3 is TGTGCCAGCAGCTCGAGTAGCGGGAGCCGGGAGCTGTTTTTT.

The rearrangement joins TRBV20-1 to TRBJ1-1, with D uncertain. Trimming left V 0 bases short and J 8 bases short, with 13 bases between. This CDR3 spans 13 amino acids. CDR1 and CDR2 (germline): DFQATT, SNEGSKA (reference sequence). CDR3 region: CSARDSFQAEAFF. The CDR3 region has the DNA TGCAGTGCTAGAGATTCTTTCCAGGCGGAAGCTTTCTTT.

This clonotype was seen ten or more times. This rearrangement joins TRBV21-1 to TRBJ2-2. TRBV21-1 is designated a pseudogene. CDR3 length equals 9 residues. The CDR3 spells CASSRGLFF. The DNA of the CDR3 is TGTGCCAGCAGCCGGGGGCTGTTTTTT.

The sample holds many counts of this clonotype. Germline and junction disagree at one end, which may indicate a read error. The chain carries TRBV6-2 or TRBV6-3 and TRBJ2-3; 10 nucleotides match TRBD2. This CDR3 comprises 14 residues. Germline assignment: CDR1 MNHEY and CDR2 SVGEGT. Here the CDR3 reads CAGRLAGLPDTQYF. The CDR3 DNA reads as TGTGCCGGCAGACTAGCGGGCTTGCCAGATACGCAGTATTTT.

This clonotype appeared many times. This chain links TRBV7-8 with TRBJ2-7; a weak D match, TRBD1 (6 bases). CDR1 SGHVS and CDR2 FQNEAQ come from the germline V gene. The length of the CDR3 is 14 residues. V was clipped by 5 bases and J by 3 bases, with 14 bases between them. This CDR3 reads CASSPSTGNYEQYV. The CDR3 bases are TGTGCCAGCAGCCCCTCGACAGGCAACTACGAGCAGTACGTC.

The V and J genes are TRBV15 and TRBJ1-6, with D unclear. The V end lost 2 bases, the J end lost 8 bases, and 16 bases lay between the germline ends. CDR1 and CDR2 from the germline V gene are LNHNV and YYDKDF (reference sequence). The CDR3 totals 16 residues. CDR3 DNA sequence: TGTGCCACCAGCAGATCTGGGATGAGGAGGGATTCACCCCTCCACTTT. This codes for CATSRSGMRRDSPLHF.

This sequence joins TRBV5-1 and TRBJ1-5; D unclear. V lost 4 bases and J 2 bases, leaving 10 bases between the germline ends. The germline CDR1 and CDR2 sequences are SGHRS and YFSETQ. CDR3 size: 14 residues. The CDR3 loop reads CASSADGRNQPQHF. DNA of the CDR3: TGCGCCAGCAGCGCTGACGGACGCAATCAGCCCCAGCATTTT.

V gene TRBV28 combines with J gene TRBJ2-3; 9 nucleotides match TRBD2. The germline V gene encodes CDR1 MDHEN and CDR2 SYDVKM. J was trimmed by 4 bases and V by 7 bases; bases with no gene match: 6. The CDR3 spans 14 residues. The CDR3 loop reads CASILSGSSDTQYF. The CDR3 coding sequence is TGTGCCAGCATTCTTAGCGGGAGTTCAGATACGCAGTATTTT.

This clonotype has ten or more counts. The CDR3 nucleotides read TGTGCCAGCAGTTTAGGGGGTCTAGCTTCTTACCCCGGGGAGCTGTTTTTT. As protein: CASSLGGLASYPGELFF. The chain couples TRBV12-3 or TRBV12-4 to TRBJ2-2; weak D call: TRBD2 (5 bases). CDR3 size: 17 residues. Trimming removed 1 base at V and 6 bases at J, with 18 bases between.

This clonotype has at least ten counts. This chain uses TRBV21-1 with TRBJ2-7; TRBD2 is the table's D call, not checked against the DNA. TRBV21-1 is an annotated pseudogene. The CDR3 has 15 residues. In DNA, the CDR3 is TGTGCCAGCAGCAAAGAATGGACTAGCTGCTACGAGCAGTACGTC. Amino acid sequence: CASSKEWTSCYEQYV.

This clonotype has ten or more counts. The chain couples TRBV10-2 to TRBJ1-1, with D possibly being TRBD1 (6 bases). This CDR3 contains 14 residues. V was shortened by 11 bases and J by 4 bases, with 20 bases between the two germline ends. CDR1 and CDR2 (germline): WSHSY, SAAADI. In nucleotides, the CDR3 is TGCGCCGTCAGGGGACTCTCCGGGGGCACTGAAGCTTTCTTT. Its translation: CAVRGLSGGTEAFF.

As to this clonotype: Sequence at one end of the junction differs from germline and may be a read error. V is TRBV7-2 and J is TRBJ1-2, with 9 bases matching TRBD1. This CDR3 is 15 amino acids long. The germline gives CDR1 SGHTA, CDR2 FQGNSA. The CDR3 sequence is CASSIAAGTGKGYTF. CDR3 DNA: TGTGCCAGCAGCATAGCCGCGGGGACAGGGAAAGGCTACACCTTC.

As regards this clonotype: A much more abundant neighbour one base away suggests this may be a read error. The V and J genes are TRBV20-1 and TRBJ2-7, with D perhaps matching TRBD2 (5 bases). The CDR3 runs 14 residues. The germline V gene has CDR1 DFQATT and CDR2 SNEGSKA (reference sequence). The CDR3 sequence is CSVRARRVVGEQYF. CDR3 in DNA: TGCAGTGTTAGAGCCCGGCGGGTTGTGGGGGAGCAGTACTTC.

The chain links TRBV4-2 to TRBJ2-1, with a weak D call TRBD2 (6 bases). The CDR3 runs 14 residues. Germline CDR1 and CDR2: LGHNA and YNFKEQ. Trimming cost V 4 bases and J 6 bases, with 13 bases left between them. The CDR3 sequence is CASSLRDSPNEQFF. The DNA for the CDR3 is TGTGCCAGCAGCCTCCGGGACTCCCCCAATGAGCAGTTCTTC.

The genes are TRBV19 and TRBJ2-1; 7 nucleotides align to TRBD1. The CDR3 extends over 15 amino acids. The V and J ends lost 4 bases and 7 bases, in that order; junction bases with no gene match: 10. The germline gives CDR1 LNHDA, CDR2 SQIVND (reference sequence). The CDR3 loop is CASSRYTGTANEQFF. CDR3 bases: TGTGCCAGTAGTAGGTACACCGGGACAGCGAATGAGCAGTTCTTC.

V usage is TRBV7-7 and J usage is TRBJ2-2; 7 positions agree with TRBD2. This CDR3 region has 15 residues. CDR1 SSHAT and CDR2 FNYEAQ come from the germline V gene (reference sequence). Trimming cost V 5 bases and J 6 bases; bases outside gene matches: 9. CDR3 in amino acids: CASSPGLVLSGELFF. The CDR3 region has the DNA TGTGCCAGCAGCCCTGGACTAGTTTTATCCGGGGAGCTGTTTTTT. The full variable domain, rest sourced from reference TRBV7-7 and TRBJ2-2, is GAGVSQSPRYKVTKRGQDVTLRCDPISSHATLYWYQQALGQGPEFLTYFNYEAQPDKSGLPSDRFSAERPEGSISTLTIQRTEQRDSAMYRCASSPGLVLSGELFFGEGSRLTVL.

The chain couples TRBV12-3 or TRBV12-4 to TRBJ1-5; 8 bases fit TRBD1. V dropped 5 bases and J dropped 6; count of bases not matched to a gene: 6. The CDR3 covers 14 residues. The CDR3 here is CASSPDRGIQPQHF. The CDR3 nucleotides are TGTGCCAGCAGTCCAGACAGGGGAATTCAGCCCCAGCATTTT.

This clonotype came up a few times. The genes are TRBV4-1 and TRBJ2-5; no firm D call. The V end was cut by 2 bases, the J end by 2 bases, with 3 bases between. Germline-derived CDR1 and CDR2 are MGHRA and YSYEKL. The CDR3 is made up of 12 amino acids. CDR3 nucleotide sequence: TGCGCCAGCAGCCAACCACAAGAGACCCAGTACTTC. It is translated as CASSQPQETQYF.

In its sample, this clonotype was seen many times. V is TRBV4-2 and J is TRBJ1-5, with TRBD1 as a possible D gene (6 bases). This CDR3 contains 17 residues. Trimming took 6 bases from V and 6 from J, leaving 24 bases between them. Germline V gene lookup returns CDR1 LGHNA and CDR2 YNFKEQ. The CDR3 DNA reads TGTGCCAGCAGGCCTTCGGCCGGGACCCAAGGGGGTCAGCCCCAGCATTTT. Its protein product is CASRPSAGTQGGQPQHF.

Ten or more counts support this clonotype. The chain carries TRBV28 and TRBJ2-5; D not certain. CDR1 and CDR2 (germline): MDHEN, SYDVKM. V lost 2 bases to trimming and J lost 5 bases, with 9 bases between them. CDR3 size: 13 residues. The CDR3 protein is CASSLVSRETQYF. The CDR3 DNA reads as TGTGCCAGCAGTTTAGTCTCACGGGAGACCCAGTACTTC.

The chain employs TRBV20-1 and TRBJ1-1; a possible D gene is TRBD1 (5 bases). V was shortened by 2 bases and J by 3 bases, with 13 bases between the two germline ends. CDR1 is DFQATT and CDR2 is SNEGSKA in the germline V gene (reference sequence). The CDR3 is 14 residues long. The CDR3 region is CSARWGGRDTEAFF. The CDR3 coding sequence is TGCAGTGCTAGATGGGGGGGGAGGGACACTGAAGCTTTCTTT.

This clonotype came up many times. The rearrangement uses TRBV7-8 and TRBJ2-2, with unresolved D. The V and J ends lost 7 bases and 4 bases respectively, with 16 bases between them. The CDR3 sequence is 15 residues long. Germline loops: CDR1 SGHVS, CDR2 FQNEAQ. The CDR3 is CASTITPRGTGELFF. CDR3 DNA: TGTGCCAGCACCATTACACCGCGCGGCACCGGGGAGCTGTTTTTT.

A word on this clonotype: Mismatch with germline at one junction end may stem from a read error. V is TRBV14 and J is TRBJ2-1; D is ambiguous. The CDR3 contains 14 residues. From germline, CDR1 is SGHDN and CDR2 FVKESK. DNA for the CDR3: TGTGCCAGCAGCCAAGAAAACTCCTACAATAAGCAGTTCTTC. This sequence encodes CASSQENSYNKQFF. Filled out from reference TRBV14 and TRBJ2-1, the complete variable domain reads EAGVTQFPSHSVIEKGQTVTLRCDPISGHDNLYWYRRVMGKEIKFLLHFVKESKQDESGMPNNRFLAERTGGTYSTLKVQPAELEDSGVYFCASSQENSYNKQFFGPGTRLTVL.

The sample holds a few counts of this clonotype. The chain joins TRBV5-1 to TRBJ2-1; D gene unclear. V gave up 4 bases and J gave up 5 bases, with 10 bases separating them. The germline V gene encodes CDR1 SGHRS and CDR2 YFSETQ. This CDR3 comprises 13 residues. The CDR3 DNA follows: TGCGCCAGCAGCACCGGACGGAACAATGAGCAGTTCTTC. Its protein is CASSTGRNNEQFF.

This clonotype was observed at least ten times. The CDR3: CAISPEGGELFF. As DNA, the CDR3 is TGTGCCATCAGTCCTGAGGGCGGGGAGCTGTTTTTT. The chain has TRBV10-3 and TRBJ2-2; tentative D call: TRBD2 (5 bases). The V and J ends lost 5 bases and 7 bases respectively, with 8 bases between them. CDR3 length equals 12 residues. CDR1 is ENHRY, CDR2 SYGVKD, per germline.

At least ten counts were recorded for this clonotype. V usage is TRBV24-1 and J usage is TRBJ2-5, with 9 bases that match TRBD1. The CDR3 is 13 amino acids. Germline CDR1 KGHDR, CDR2 SFDVKD. The junction had 4 bases not matched to a gene; V was cut back by 8 bases and J by 4 bases. The CDR3 nucleotides read TGTGCCACCACCGAGGACAGGGGAGAGACCCAGTACTTC. Protein sequence: CATTEDRGETQYF.

The sample holds many counts of this clonotype. The chain employs TRBV5-1 and TRBJ2-1; D is perhaps TRBD1 or TRBD2 (5 bases each). V was trimmed by 6 bases and J by 5 bases, leaving 27 bases between them. The CDR3 length is 18 residues. Germline assignment: CDR1 SGHRS and CDR2 YFSETQ. CDR3: CASTRVASGRGPDNEQFF. CDR3 DNA sequence: TGCGCCAGCACCCGGGTTGCTTCGGGAAGGGGCCCTGACAATGAGCAGTTCTTC.

This clonotype has a count of ten or more. The chain links TRBV27 to TRBJ2-3; TRBD1 matches at 10 bases. The V gene's germline CDR1 is MNHEY and CDR2 SMNVEV (reference sequence). The length of the CDR3 is 15 residues. The J segment lost 5 bases and the V segment lost 7 bases, leaving 9 bases of the junction unmatched. The chain's CDR3 is CASTRGTGVGDTQYF. The CDR3 DNA is TGTGCCAGCACCAGAGGGACAGGGGTTGGAGATACGCAGTATTTT.